This TCR beta chain was retrieved from a study of T-cell memory formation after mild COVID-19 listed by TCRdb under 2021. Context from the whole study: TCR sequence clusters from the two donors were largely donor specific. Two young, previously healthy adult volunteers, one female and one male, were included in the cohort. T-cell clones expanding and contracting after mild COVID-19 in a couple of donors were tracked by longitudinal TCRalpha and TCRbeta repertoire sequencing. Summary of the overall study and its limitations: The study covered only a couple of mild cases, and larger cohorts including severe cases with pre-infection samples were considered necessary. Some responding clones were found in pre-infection memory, which suggests that pre-existing cross-reactive memory T cells took part in the SARS-CoV-2 response. Contracting CD4+ clones were located mainly in the CM and EM memory subsets, whereas CD8+ clones were found to be enriched in EMRA. Balanced CD4/CD8 phenotypes were observed for clones contracting from day 15 to 85, whereas a bias towards CD4+ was observed for a second wave of clones expanding from day 15 to 37. The second-wave clones that peaked on day 37 were not confirmed to be SARS-CoV-2 specific.

Instrument on record: Illumina NovaSeq 6000. TCRalpha and TCRbeta cDNA libraries were constructed by 5'RACE with constant-segment primers, with sample barcodes and unique molecular identifiers being introduced. RNA was extracted from every sample with Trizol reagent. The libraries were amplified in two PCR steps, and the second step added a second sample barcode and Illumina TruSeq adapters. Libraries were sequenced on an Illumina NovaSeq with 2 x 150 bp paired-end reads. Concerning the study's data processing: Demultiplexing of reads and collapsing into UMI-guided consensus sequences were performed with migec v1.2.7. Using mixcr v2.1.11, the UMI consensuses were aligned to TRA and TRB V and J templates and assembled into clonotypes. A clonotype was counted as expanded or contracted only when both edgeR and NoisET called the clonotype significant, with the noise models trained on biological replicates. edgeR calls used a false discovery rate-adjusted p below 0.01 and a log2 fold-change threshold of 1. As an exploratory analysis of dynamics, PCA with hierarchical clustering was applied to max-normalized trajectories of the 1000 most abundant clonotypes. Separately sequenced CD4+ and CD8+ repertoires were used to assign a CD4 or CD8 phenotype to each responding clone. TCRdb applied fastp at Q25 and MiXCR to the public reads, then kept only in-frame beta chains. All rows with the same CDR3 protein become a single entry with the most common DNA and genes. Clone size and V and J calls follow TCRdb, not the original study. For this sample there are approximately 300,000 distinct CDR3 sequences; approximately 15% appear just once. The top ten clonotypes cover 20% to 25% of the sample.

PBMCs were isolated by Ficoll-Paque density gradient centrifugation. The CDR3 covers 12 residues, taking in both the cysteine and the phenylalanine. Only the CDR3 portion is preserved as DNA: 36 bases, with reading frame beginning at the first base. This clonotype was counted many times. It lacks a known antigen. The junction departs from the called germline gene at one end, perhaps through a read error. The specimen was PBMCs or a T cell subset sorted from them (not recorded which). This TCR was recovered from a man aged 18-30 years who had mild COVID-19 (a few samples of this study predate the infection). The sample titles of this study are shuffled in the database, so cell type and time point are left out; the donor was told from shared clones. The rearrangement joined TRBV12-3 or TRBV12-4 to TRBJ2-2, with the D call perhaps TRBD1 or TRBD2, each one matching 6 bases. The DNA sequence is given as TGTGCCAGCAGTCCCCAGGGGCGGGAACTGTTTTTT. Its coded protein is CASSPQGRELFF.